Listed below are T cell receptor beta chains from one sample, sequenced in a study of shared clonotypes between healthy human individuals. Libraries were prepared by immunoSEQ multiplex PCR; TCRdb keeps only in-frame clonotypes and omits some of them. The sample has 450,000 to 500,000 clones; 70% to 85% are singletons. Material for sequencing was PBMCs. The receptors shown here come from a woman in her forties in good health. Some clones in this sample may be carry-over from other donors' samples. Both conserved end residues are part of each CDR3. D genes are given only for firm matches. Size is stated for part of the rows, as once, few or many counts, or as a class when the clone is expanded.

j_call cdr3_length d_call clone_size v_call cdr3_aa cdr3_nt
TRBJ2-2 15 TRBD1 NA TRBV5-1 CASSLGQGASGELFF TGCGCCAGCAGCTTGGGACAGGGGGCCTCCGGGGAGCTGTTTTTT
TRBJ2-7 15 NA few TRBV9 CASSARDGYYYEQYF TGTGCCAGCAGCGCCCGGGACGGCTACTACTACGAGCAGTACTTC
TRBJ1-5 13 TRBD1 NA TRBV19 CASRGQGVQPQHF TGTGCCAGTAGGGGACAGGGGGTCCAGCCCCAGCATTTT
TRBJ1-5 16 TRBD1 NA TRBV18 CASSSLGTASNQPQHF TGTGCCAGCTCCAGTCTCGGGACAGCGAGCAATCAGCCCCAGCATTTT
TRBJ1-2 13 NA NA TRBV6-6 CASSPGGRAGYTF TGTGCCAGCAGCCCGGGGGGTAGGGCTGGCTACACCTTC
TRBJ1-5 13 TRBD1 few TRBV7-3 CASSLDRAQPQHF TGTGCCAGCAGCCTCGACAGGGCTCAGCCCCAGCATTTT
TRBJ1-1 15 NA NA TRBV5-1 CASSRGAGLNTEAFF TGCGCCAGCAGCCGGGGGGCCGGCCTGAACACTGAAGCTTTCTTT
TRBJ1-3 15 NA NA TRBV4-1 CASSQVRASGNTIYF TGCGCCAGCAGCCAAGTTAGGGCCTCTGGAAACACCATATATTTT
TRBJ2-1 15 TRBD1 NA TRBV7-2 CASSLGAGGYNEQFF TGTGCCAGCAGCTTAGGGGCAGGGGGTTACAATGAGCAGTTCTTC
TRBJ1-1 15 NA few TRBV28 CASTLGGATHTEAFF TGTGCCAGCACCTTAGGGGGGGCCACGCACACTGAAGCTTTCTTT
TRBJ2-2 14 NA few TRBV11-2 CASSLVTDTGELFF TGTGCCAGCAGCTTAGTTACAGACACCGGGGAGCTGTTTTTT
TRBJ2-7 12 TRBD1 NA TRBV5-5 CASSIGTVEQYF TGTGCCAGCAGCATCGGGACAGTCGAGCAGTACTTC
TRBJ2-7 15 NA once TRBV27 CASSLSRRVSYEQYF TGTGCCAGCAGTTTATCGAGAAGGGTCTCCTACGAGCAGTACTTC
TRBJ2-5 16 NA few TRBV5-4 CASSWKDKGRIETQYF TGTGCCAGCAGCTGGAAGGACAAGGGGCGCATCGAGACCCAGTACTTC
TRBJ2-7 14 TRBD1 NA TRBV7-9 CASSLNRDRYEQYF TGTGCCAGCAGCTTGAACCGGGACAGATACGAGCAGTACTTC
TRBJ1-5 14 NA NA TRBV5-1 CASSQRGRGQPQHF TGCGCCAGCAGCCAACGGGGGAGGGGACAGCCCCAGCATTTT
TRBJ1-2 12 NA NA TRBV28 CASSLSGSGYTF TGTGCCAGCAGTTTATCTGGGAGCGGCTACACCTTC
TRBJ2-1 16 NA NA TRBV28 CASSGGAARSYNEQFF TGTGCCAGCAGCGGCGGAGCGGCCCGCTCCTACAATGAGCAGTTCTTC
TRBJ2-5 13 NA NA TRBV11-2 CASSPQVQETQYF TGTGCCAGCAGTCCACAGGTTCAAGAGACCCAGTACTTC
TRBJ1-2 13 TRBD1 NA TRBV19 CASSIRDRAIYTF TGTGCCAGTAGTATTAGGGACAGGGCAATCTACACCTTC
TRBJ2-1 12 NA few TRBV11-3 CASSTEYNEQFF TGTGCCAGCAGCACCGAATACAATGAGCAGTTCTTC
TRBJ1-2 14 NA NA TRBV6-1 CASKGGTSDYGYTF TGTGCCAGCAAAGGGGGGACGTCGGATTATGGCTACACCTTC
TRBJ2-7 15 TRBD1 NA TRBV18 CASSSYGQGNYEQYF TGTGCCAGCTCATCATACGGACAGGGGAACTACGAGCAGTACTTC
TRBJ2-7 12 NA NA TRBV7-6 CASSLAGAEQYF TGTGCCAGCAGCTTAGCGGGGGCAGAGCAGTACTTC
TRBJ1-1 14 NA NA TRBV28 CASSPPRPLTEAFF TGTGCCAGCAGTCCCCCCCGACCTTTAACTGAAGCTTTCTTT
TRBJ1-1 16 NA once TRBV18 CASSPIPGPINTEAFF TGTGCCAGCTCACCAATTCCGGGACCAATAAACACTGAAGCTTTCTTT
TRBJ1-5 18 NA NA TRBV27 CASSLFGVGRYSNQPQHF TGTGCCAGCAGTTTATTCGGTGTTGGCAGGTATAGCAATCAGCCCCAGCATTTT
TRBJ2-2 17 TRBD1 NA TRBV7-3 CASSLRGGGQGTGELFF TGTGCCAGCAGCCTACGGGGAGGAGGACAGGGGACCGGGGAGCTGTTTTTT
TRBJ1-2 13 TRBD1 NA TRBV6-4 CASSDSTGSGYTF TGTGCCAGCAGTGACTCGACAGGGAGCGGCTACACCTTC
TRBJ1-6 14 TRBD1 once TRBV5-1 CASSTGTDNSPLHF TGCGCCAGCAGCACTGGGACAGATAATTCACCCCTCCACTTT
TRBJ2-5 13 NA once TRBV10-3 CAISEDRQETQYF TGTGCCATCAGTGAGGACCGCCAAGAGACCCAGTACTTC
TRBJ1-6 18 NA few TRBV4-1 CASSQVPLVRGENSPLHF TGCGCCAGCAGCCAAGTCCCATTAGTTAGAGGGGAAAATTCACCCCTCCACTTT
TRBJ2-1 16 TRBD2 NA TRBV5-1 CASSLDGSGRYNEQFF TGCGCCAGCAGCTTGGATGGTAGCGGGAGGTACAATGAGCAGTTCTTC
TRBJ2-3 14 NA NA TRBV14 CASSQDLTTDTQYF TGTGCCAGCAGCCAAGATCTCACAACAGATACGCAGTATTTT
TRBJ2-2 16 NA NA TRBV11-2 CASSLGANANTGELFF TGTGCCAGCAGCTTAGGGGCAAACGCGAACACCGGGGAGCTGTTTTTT
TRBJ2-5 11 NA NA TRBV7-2 CASSVQETQYF TGTGCCAGCAGCGTCCAAGAGACCCAGTACTTC
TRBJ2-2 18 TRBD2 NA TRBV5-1 CASSLEGTSGRDTGELFF TGCGCCAGCAGCTTGGAAGGGACTAGCGGGAGGGACACCGGGGAGCTGTTTTTT
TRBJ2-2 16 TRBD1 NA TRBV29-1 CSARTDRSGLTGELFF TGCAGCGCCCGAACGGACAGGTCGGGGCTCACCGGGGAGCTGTTTTTT
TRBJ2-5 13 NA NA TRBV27 CASSRGPQETQYF TGTGCCAGCAGTAGAGGGCCCCAAGAGACCCAGTACTTC